Listed below are T cell receptor beta chains from one sample, sequenced in a study of control samples from healthy donors and cancer patients. Sequencing was performed with immunoSEQ multiplex PCR; in TCRdb, only in-frame clones are kept and a portion is missing. This sample has some 74,000 clones, with about 88% found just once. The sequenced sample consisted of blood. The receptor source for this set is a woman aged 50 to 60 in good health. The CDR3 runs from the conserved cysteine through the conserved F or W. The D gene is left open where the match is weak. Where a row states a size, it is once, few, many or the class of an expanded clone; other rows omit it.

CDR3nt | CDR3aa | d_gene | v_gene | abundance | j_gene
TGTGCCAGCAGCTTGATGTCGGCTAATGAAAAACTGTTTTTT | CASSLMSANEKLFF | NA | TRBV5-6 | NA | TRBJ1-4
TGTGCCAGCGGGAGGACGAGCAATCAGCCCCAGCATTTT | CASGRTSNQPQHF | NA | TRBV27 | NA | TRBJ1-5
TGTGCCACCGCGACCGGGACTAGCATGGAGCAGTTCTTC | CATATGTSMEQFF | TRBD2 | TRBV24-1 | NA | TRBJ2-1
TGTGCCTGGAGTGAGGGAAGCCTGTTTTTGGGAAAACTGTTTTTT | CAWSEGSLFLGKLFF | NA | TRBV30 | NA | TRBJ1-4
TGTGCCAGCAGCGCAGAGGGGGCTCAGGGTCCCCAGCATTTT | CASSAEGAQGPQHF | TRBD1 | TRBV9 | NA | TRBJ1-5
TGTGCCAGCCGAGAGCTAGCGGGGGCCAATGAGCAGTTCTTC | CASRELAGANEQFF | TRBD2 | TRBV2 | NA | TRBJ2-1
TGTGCCAGCAGCCAAGTAGGCCAGGGGATATACACCGGGGAGCTGTTTTTT | CASSQVGQGIYTGELFF | NA | TRBV14 | NA | TRBJ2-2
TGTGCCTGGAGTGAGGGGCTCACCGGGGAGCTGTTTTTT | CAWSEGLTGELFF | NA | TRBV30 | NA | TRBJ2-2
TGCGCCAGCAGCTCGTCCTCAACTAATGAAAAACTGTTTTTT | CASSSSSTNEKLFF | NA | TRBV5-1 | once | TRBJ1-4
TGTGCCAGCAGCCCCTACAGCTCAGGGAAGGGCTACACCTTC | CASSPYSSGKGYTF | NA | TRBV11-2 | NA | TRBJ1-2
TGTGCCAGCAGCCAAGATTCGGGCAAGTATTTT | CASSQDSGKYF | NA | TRBV3-1/TRBV3-2 | NA | TRBJ2-3
TGTGCCAGTAGTTTCGACAGGGGCACAGATACGCAGTATTTT | CASSFDRGTDTQYF | TRBD1 | TRBV19 | NA | TRBJ2-3
TGTGCCAGCAGCTCACATGAACAGGGGGCTTGGGGCTACACCTTC | CASSSHEQGAWGYTF | TRBD1 | TRBV6-5 | NA | TRBJ1-2
TGTGCCAGCTCACCCACGGTCGAGGGTGGAAACACCATATATTTT | CASSPTVEGGNTIYF | NA | TRBV18 | few | TRBJ1-3
TGTGCCAGCAGACTAAGGGGGCTATACGGCGAGCAGTACTTC | CASRLRGLYGEQYF | TRBD1 | TRBV27 | NA | TRBJ2-7
TGCGCCAGCAGCTTGGAGGGGAGGAGGTCCACCGGGGAGCTGTTTTTT | CASSLEGRRSTGELFF | NA | TRBV5-1 | NA | TRBJ2-2
TGTGCCAGCAGACAAACTAGCGGGGAAAATGAGCAGTTCTTC | CASRQTSGENEQFF | TRBD2 | TRBV5-5 | NA | TRBJ2-1
TGTGCCACCCCCCCGGATTGGGAAAAACTGTTTTTT | CATPPDWEKLFF | NA | TRBV21-1 | NA | TRBJ1-4
TGTGCCAGCAGCTTGGAAAGAGGCTACACCTTC | CASSLERGYTF | NA | TRBV5-5 | NA | TRBJ1-2
TGCAGCGCGGGACTGTTAACTAATGAAAAACTGTTTTTT | CSAGLLTNEKLFF | NA | TRBV29-1 | NA | TRBJ1-4
TGTGCCTGGAGAATTAGCGGGGGAGGGGGCTCCCTGGAGCTGTTTTTT | CAWRISGGGGSLELFF | TRBD2 | TRBV30 | NA | TRBJ2-2
TGTGCCAGCACCGTAACCGCGGGACAGGGGTATTATAGCAATCAGCCCCAGCATTTT | CASTVTAGQGYYSNQPQHF | TRBD1 | TRBV2 | NA | TRBJ1-5
TGTGCCAGCAGCCGCTCGGGACTAGCTATCGGGGAGCTGTTTTTT | CASSRSGLAIGELFF | TRBD2 | TRBV6-5 | few | TRBJ2-2
TGTGCAGCCGGGACTGATACGCAGTATTTT | CAAGTDTQYF | NA | TRBV6-5 | NA | TRBJ2-3
TGTGCCAGCAGCCGGCCCGGGGACGAAAAACTGTTTTTT | CASSRPGDEKLFF | NA | TRBV5-4 | NA | TRBJ1-4
TGTGCCAGCACCTTGGGACAGGGAGATACGCAGTATTTT | CASTLGQGDTQYF | TRBD1 | TRBV5-4 | NA | TRBJ2-3
TGCGCCAGCAGCCCACAGGGGTGGAATGAGCAGTTCTTC | CASSPQGWNEQFF | TRBD1 | TRBV4-1 | NA | TRBJ2-1
TGTGCCAGCAGCCGGAGCACAGATACGCAGTATTTT | CASSRSTDTQYF | NA | TRBV7-9 | NA | TRBJ2-3
TGTGCCAGCAGCAAGACTAGCCAGGAGACCCAGTACTTC | CASSKTSQETQYF | TRBD2 | TRBV9 | NA | TRBJ2-5
TGTGCCAGCAGTTTCCGCAGGGAGAACACTGAAGCTTTCTTT | CASSFRRENTEAFF | NA | TRBV27 | NA | TRBJ1-1
TGTGCCAGCAGCTTAGAACCACAGGGGTCGGATACGCAGTATTTT | CASSLEPQGSDTQYF | TRBD1 | TRBV7-2 | once | TRBJ2-3
TGTGCCAGCAGTTACTCCTTACTCGGGAGTGAACAGTTCTTC | CASSYSLLGSEQFF | NA | TRBV6-5 | once | TRBJ2-1
TGTGCCAGCTATAAACGACAGGGGCCGACTGAAGCTTTCTTT | CASYKRQGPTEAFF | TRBD1 | TRBV6-5 | NA | TRBJ1-1
TGTGCCACCAGTGGTGGTTCCTATGGCTACACCTTC | CATSGGSYGYTF | NA | TRBV24-1 | NA | TRBJ1-2
TGTGCCAGCAGCTCGTCTGGCCGGGTGGAGGAGCAGTACTTC | CASSSSGRVEEQYF | NA | TRBV7-9 | NA | TRBJ2-7
TGTGCCAGCAGTGTACGCGTGGGGGTCACGCAGTATTTT | CASSVRVGVTQYF | NA | TRBV2 | NA | TRBJ2-3
TGTGCCAGCTCACCACCGATCGCCCGGATGAACACTGAAGCTTTCTTT | CASSPPIARMNTEAFF | NA | TRBV18 | NA | TRBJ1-1
TGTGCCAGCAGGCCTACTTTGGGACAGGATTACGAAAAACTGTTTTTT | CASRPTLGQDYEKLFF | TRBD1 | TRBV28 | NA | TRBJ1-4
TGCGCCAGCAGCATGGCGGGGAACAGCAATCAGCCCCAGCATTTT | CASSMAGNSNQPQHF | NA | TRBV5-1 | NA | TRBJ1-5
TGTGCCAGCAGCCAAGGGGATCTGGGTGGCTACACCTTC | CASSQGDLGGYTF | NA | TRBV3-1/TRBV3-2 | NA | TRBJ1-2
TGTGCCAGTAGTTTGAGCACGGGACCTAGCACAGATACGCAGTATTTT | CASSLSTGPSTDTQYF | NA | TRBV19 | NA | TRBJ2-3
TGCGCCAGCAGCTCCCAGGGGTGGGACACTGAAGCTTTCTTT | CASSSQGWDTEAFF | NA | TRBV5-1 | once | TRBJ1-1
TGCGCCAGCAGTGAGGTAAATCGAGGGGGCTACGAGCAGTACTTC | CASSEVNRGGYEQYF | NA | TRBV10-1 | NA | TRBJ2-7
TGCAGCGTTGGGGACGATCAGCCCCAGCATTTT | CSVGDDQPQHF | NA | TRBV29-1 | NA | TRBJ1-5
TGCGCCAGCAGTGCTAGCGGGGGATGGCGGGAGCAGTACTTC | CASSASGGWREQYF | TRBD2 | TRBV10-1 | NA | TRBJ2-7
TGTGCCAGCAGCTTAGAGCTTGGGGACTACACCTTC | CASSLELGDYTF | NA | TRBV7-9 | few | TRBJ1-2
TGTGCCAGCAGGGCCGGGACTGCCTCTGGAAACACCATATATTTT | CASRAGTASGNTIYF | NA | TRBV6-5 | NA | TRBJ1-3
TGTGCCAGCAGTGAAACCTCCTACGAGCAGTACTTC | CASSETSYEQYF | NA | TRBV2 | NA | TRBJ2-7
TGTGCCAGCATGGACAGGTTACCGAACACTGAAGCTTTCTTT | CASMDRLPNTEAFF | TRBD1 | TRBV27 | NA | TRBJ1-1
TGTGCCAGCTCCCCCCGTGAATATAGCAATCAGCCCCAGCATTTT | CASSPREYSNQPQHF | NA | TRBV18 | NA | TRBJ1-5
TGTGCCTGGTCCACGGACACGAACACTGAAGCTTTCTTT | CAWSTDTNTEAFF | NA | TRBV30 | NA | TRBJ1-1
TGTGCCACCAGCACAGACAGGGCTCGCAATCAGCCCCAGCATTTT | CATSTDRARNQPQHF | TRBD1 | TRBV15 | few | TRBJ1-5
TGTGCCTGGAAGGGGCTACTGGGGAACACTGAAGCTTTCTTT | CAWKGLLGNTEAFF | NA | TRBV30 | NA | TRBJ1-1
TGTGCCAGCAGAAATACAGGGACAGGGCGTTCACCCCTCCACTTT | CASRNTGTGRSPLHF | TRBD1 | TRBV6-6 | NA | TRBJ1-6
TGTGCCAGTGGATCCCAGGCCTCTGGGGCCAACGTCCTGACTTTC | CASGSQASGANVLTF | NA | TRBV19 | NA | TRBJ2-6
TGTGCCAGCAGCTTGGGGCAGCTTAATTCCTACGAGCAGTACTTC | CASSLGQLNSYEQYF | NA | TRBV5-4 | NA | TRBJ2-7
TGTGCCAGCAGCTTAGCAGGGGGCATCACTGAAGCTTTCTTT | CASSLAGGITEAFF | TRBD1 | TRBV11-2 | NA | TRBJ1-1
TGCGCCATCAGGGGACAGAACACCGGGGAGCTGTTTTTT | CAIRGQNTGELFF | NA | TRBV4-1 | NA | TRBJ2-2
TGTGCCAGCAGCGCCGGGACATTCAACGAGCAGTACTTC | CASSAGTFNEQYF | NA | TRBV5-6 | few | TRBJ2-7